The present entry profiles one T cell receptor (beta chain) with its context. This clonotype appeared many times. No cognate antigen has been identified for it. Per-base quality was not reported, and no clone a single base away is much larger than it. Unfractionated whole blood was collected in Tempus Blood RNA tubes, and total RNA was extracted from that blood. A few healthy volunteers were used as TCR sequencing controls and were bled at day 0, 2 weeks and 6 weeks. This entry belongs to a study of human T cells and chemical hapten exposure (dated by TCRdb to about 2021). Turning to the overall study: The libraries were sequenced as a pool, and the TCR yield per sample differed mostly because of small variations in library volumes within the pool. This study followed changes in the peripheral blood TCR repertoire in vivo during primary and secondary sensitization of alopecia patients to the hapten diphenylcyclopropenone (DPC). For every blood RNA sample, sequencing covered both the TCR alpha and TCR beta chains.

The paper as a whole reports these results and caveats: DPC sensitization did not change the number of TCRs with a frequency above 1 in 1000, and there was no evidence of changes in global repertoire structure. After repeated subsampling, the strength of the expansion versus patch-test correlation and the threshold at which it became significant changed.

The method was 5' RACE. Sequencing instrument: Illumina MiSeq. During library preparation, unique molecular identifiers were attached to individual cDNA molecules so that TCRs could be counted in a quantitative, reproducible way. The study's own analysis went as follows. The median number of TCRs per sample was 90,000 to 100,000, ranging from about 20,000 to 750,000. V, J and CDR3 annotation of the TCR reads was carried out using the Decombinator software suite. To make PS versus PT1 abundance plots, every sample was subsampled to the same number of TCRs (28,000). TCRs were defined as expanded if absent before sensitization and observed at least eight times at the 2-week time point. The raw public reads went through TCRdb reprocessing: fastp at Q25, MiXCR clone calling, in-frame beta chains kept. Duplicate CDR3 protein sequences are folded into a single record with the most common DNA and genes. These V and J calls are TCRdb output, not the study's own analysis. Within this sample are 110,000 to 150,000 distinct CDR3 sequences, with approximately 4% of them counted one time only. Of the sample, more than 1.2% is held by the ten largest clones.

The CDR3 contains 14 residues, cysteine and phenylalanine counted. Only the CDR3 part of the read is kept: 42 bases, read in frame from the first base. Per the germline V gene (reference sequence), SEHNR is the CDR1 and FQNEAQ is the CDR2. The germline V end is reduced by 5 bases and the J end by 5 bases; junction bases left unmatched: 8. The clonotype was recovered from a female donor in good health. Recombination joined TRBV7-9 with TRBJ2-7; 8 bases in the junction line up with TRBD1. In nucleotide form, the sequence is TGTGCCAGCAGCCACGACAGGGGATGGGACGAGCAGTACTTC. It encodes CASSHDRGWDEQYF.